This is a list of T cell receptor beta chains from one sample in a study of T cells in Graves' hyperthyroidism and ophthalmopathy. From the multiplex PCR reads, TCRdb called clonotypes with MiXCR, one entry per CDR3 protein. The top ten hold 20% to 25% of the sample, which has about 350,000 distinct CDR3 sequences, approximately 14% seen once. Sequencing was done on a sample of blood. The receptors come from a young woman with Graves' hyperthyroidism. CDR3s include the opening cysteine and the closing phenylalanine or tryptophan. A D gene is named only where the DNA matches it firmly. Clone size is given for some rows only: seen once, a few or many times, or a class if the clone is expanded.

few	TRBV4-1	TRBJ2-5	TRBD2	CASNQGLAGNQETQYF	TGCGCCAGCAACCAGGGCCTAGCGGGAAACCAAGAGACCCAGTACTTC
.	TRBV20-1	TRBJ2-7	TRBD2	CSARGSGATYEQYF	TGCAGTGCTAGAGGTAGCGGGGCTACCTACGAGCAGTACTTC
many	TRBV20-1	TRBJ2-1	.	CSARIGDNEQFF	TGCAGTGCTAGGATCGGGGACAATGAGCAGTTCTTC
.	TRBV6-1	TRBJ1-6	.	CASSQGQLSPLHF	TGTGCCAGCAGCCAAGGACAGTTATCACCCCTCCACTTT
few	TRBV19	TRBJ2-2	.	CASSTPGGYSVAGELFF	TGTGCCAGTAGTACGCCAGGGGGGTATTCGGTAGCCGGGGAGCTGTTTTTT
.	TRBV19	TRBJ2-1	TRBD2	CASSITSGSNEQFF	TGTGCCAGTAGTATAACTAGCGGGAGTAATGAGCAGTTCTTC
.	TRBV30	TRBJ2-2	.	CAWSVRRDGELFF	TGTGCCTGGAGTGTACGAAGGGACGGGGAGCTGTTTTTT
.	TRBV7-2	TRBJ1-6	.	CASSLVRGSGSPLHF	TGTGCCAGCAGCTTAGTCCGGGGCAGTGGGTCACCCCTCCACTTT
many	TRBV6-2/TRBV6-3	TRBJ2-7	TRBD2	CASSPPFGTSPYEQYF	TGTGCCAGCAGCCCACCCTTCGGGACTAGTCCCTACGAGCAGTACTTC
many	TRBV3-1	TRBJ1-1	.	CASSQGAGSNTEAFF	TGTGCCAGCAGCCAAGGCGCCGGATCGAACACTGAAGCTTTCTTT
many	TRBV28	TRBJ2-7	TRBD2	CASSTPFGGGSEQYF	TGTGCCAGCAGTACACCATTCGGGGGGGGTTCCGAGCAGTACTTC
many	TRBV12-3/TRBV12-4	TRBJ2-7	TRBD1	CASSRPGQIAYEQYF	TGTGCCAGCAGCCGGCCGGGACAGATCGCCTACGAGCAGTACTTC
.	TRBV28	TRBJ1-2	.	CASSTSRFGYTF	TGTGCCAGCAGTACCTCAAGGTTTGGCTACACCTTC
few	TRBV25-1	TRBJ2-1	.	CASWDNYYNEQFF	TGTGCCAGCTGGGATAACTACTACAATGAGCAGTTCTTC
.	TRBV7-6	TRBJ2-3	.	CASSRGNTDTQYF	TGTGCCAGCAGTCGGGGGAACACAGATACGCAGTATTTT
.	TRBV15	TRBJ1-4	.	CATLGGNEKLFF	TGTGCCACCCTCGGGGGGAATGAAAAACTGTTTTTT
many	TRBV29-1	TRBJ1-1	.	CSVKGRRSTFF	TGCAGCGTTAAAGGGAGGCGGTCGACTTTCTTT
many	TRBV20-1	TRBJ2-1	.	CSLILVGSYNEQFF	TGCAGCCTTATCCTGGTTGGCTCCTACAATGAGCAGTTCTTC